This T cell receptor (beta chain) was profiled in a study of cytomegalovirus exposure and HLA in healthy donors. To note about this clone: Its antigen is not identified.

This cohort consisted of healthy bone marrow donors. The records omit this donor's CMV serostatus. The CDR3 loop spans 16 amino acids. Germline V gene data show CDR1 as WNHNN and CDR2 as SYGVQD (reference sequence). V trimming: 4 bases; J trimming: 7 bases; junction bases outside the gene matches: 14. Primers for the PCR totalled 60 Vbeta and 13 Jbeta. Profiled with immunoSEQ multiplex PCR; TCRdb holds only in-frame clones, not every one. The sample has 85,000 to 120,000 clones; 63% are singletons. Findings of the study overall: A reported reduction in N-insertions relative to the 666-donor mean was seen in an Asian-associated ancestry cluster in a later analysis.

This chain uses TRBV10-1 with TRBJ2-7; 9 bases map to TRBD1. The sequenced sample was PBMCs. The TCR originated in a human donor in good health. The CDR3 spells CASSGTGTGGWGEQYF. The CDR3 region has the DNA TGCGCCAGCAGTGGGACCGGTACAGGGGGCTGGGGAGAGCAGTACTTC.